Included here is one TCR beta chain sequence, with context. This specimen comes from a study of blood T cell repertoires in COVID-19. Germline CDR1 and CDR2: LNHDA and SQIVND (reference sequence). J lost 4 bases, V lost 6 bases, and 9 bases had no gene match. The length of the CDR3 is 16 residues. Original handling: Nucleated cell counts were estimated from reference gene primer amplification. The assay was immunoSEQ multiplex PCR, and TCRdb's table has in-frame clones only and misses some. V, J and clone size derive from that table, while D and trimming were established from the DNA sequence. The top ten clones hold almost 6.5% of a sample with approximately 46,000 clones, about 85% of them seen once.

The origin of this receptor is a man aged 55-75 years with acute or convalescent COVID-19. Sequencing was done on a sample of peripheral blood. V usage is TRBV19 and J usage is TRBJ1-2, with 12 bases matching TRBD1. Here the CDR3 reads CASRQPGQGATYGYTF. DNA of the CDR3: TGTGCCAGTAGGCAACCGGGACAGGGGGCTACCTATGGCTACACCTTC.